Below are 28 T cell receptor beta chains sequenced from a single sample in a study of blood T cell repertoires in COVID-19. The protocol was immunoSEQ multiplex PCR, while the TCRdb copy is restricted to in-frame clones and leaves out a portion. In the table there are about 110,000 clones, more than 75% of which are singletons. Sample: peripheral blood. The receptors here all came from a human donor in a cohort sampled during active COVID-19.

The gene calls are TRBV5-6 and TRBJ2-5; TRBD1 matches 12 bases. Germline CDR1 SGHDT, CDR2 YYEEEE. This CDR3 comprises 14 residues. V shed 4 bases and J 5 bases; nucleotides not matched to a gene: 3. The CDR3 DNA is TGTGCCAGCAGCATGGGGACAGGGGGCGAGACCCAGTACTTC. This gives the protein CASSMGTGGETQYF.

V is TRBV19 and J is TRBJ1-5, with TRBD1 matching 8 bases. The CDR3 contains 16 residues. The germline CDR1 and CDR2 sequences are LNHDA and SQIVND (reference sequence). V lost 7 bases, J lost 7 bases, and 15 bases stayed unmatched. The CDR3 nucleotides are TGTGCCAGTACCCCCTTTACAGGGGGTGATAACCAGCCCCAGCATTTT. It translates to CASTPFTGGDNQPQHF.

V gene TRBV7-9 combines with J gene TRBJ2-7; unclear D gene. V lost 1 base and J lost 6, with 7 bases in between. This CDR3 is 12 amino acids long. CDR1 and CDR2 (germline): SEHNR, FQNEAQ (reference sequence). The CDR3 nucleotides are TGTGCCAGCAGCTTAGGCGGCATCGAGCAGTACTTC. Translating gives CASSLGGIEQYF.

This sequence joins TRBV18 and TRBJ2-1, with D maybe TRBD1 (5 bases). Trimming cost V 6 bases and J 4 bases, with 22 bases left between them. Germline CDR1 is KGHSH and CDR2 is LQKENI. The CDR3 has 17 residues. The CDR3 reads CASSLSPQGFGYNEQFF. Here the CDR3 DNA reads TGTGCCAGCTCGCTCTCGCCCCAGGGATTTGGGTACAATGAGCAGTTCTTC.

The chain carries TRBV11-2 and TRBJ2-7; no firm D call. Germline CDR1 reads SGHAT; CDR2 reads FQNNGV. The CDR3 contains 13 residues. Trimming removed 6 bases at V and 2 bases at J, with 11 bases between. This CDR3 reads CASRSTDTYEQYF. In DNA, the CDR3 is TGTGCCAGCAGATCAACTGACACCTACGAGCAGTACTTC.

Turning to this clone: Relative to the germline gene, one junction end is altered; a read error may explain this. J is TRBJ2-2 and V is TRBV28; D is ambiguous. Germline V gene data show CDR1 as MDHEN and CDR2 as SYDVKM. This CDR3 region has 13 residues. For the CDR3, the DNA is TGTGCCAGCAGTTTAGATGGCACCTGGGAGCTGTTTTTT. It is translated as CASSLDGTWELFF.

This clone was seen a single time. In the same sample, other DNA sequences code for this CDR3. The CDR3 nucleotides read TGCGCCAGCAGCTCGACGACAGGGAACACTGAAGCTTTCTTT. It translates to CASSSTTGNTEAFF. This chain links TRBV5-1 with TRBJ1-1, with D possibly TRBD1 on 6 matching bases. Per germline, CDR1 SGHRS and CDR2 YFSETQ. V was cut by 3 bases and J by 1 base, with 10 bases left in between. This CDR3 region has 14 residues.

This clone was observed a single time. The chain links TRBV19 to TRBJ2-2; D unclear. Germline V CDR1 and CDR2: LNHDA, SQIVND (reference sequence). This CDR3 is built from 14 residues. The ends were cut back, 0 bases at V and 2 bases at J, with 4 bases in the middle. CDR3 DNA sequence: TGTGCCAGTAGTATAGAATCAAACACCGGGGAGCTGTTTTTT. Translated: CASSIESNTGELFF.

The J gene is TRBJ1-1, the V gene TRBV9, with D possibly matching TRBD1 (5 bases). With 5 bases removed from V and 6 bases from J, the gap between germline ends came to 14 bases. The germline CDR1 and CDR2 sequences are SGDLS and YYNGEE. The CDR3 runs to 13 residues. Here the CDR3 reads CASRGQGGSEAFF. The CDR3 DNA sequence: TGTGCCAGCAGGGGGCAGGGTGGCTCTGAAGCTTTCTTT.

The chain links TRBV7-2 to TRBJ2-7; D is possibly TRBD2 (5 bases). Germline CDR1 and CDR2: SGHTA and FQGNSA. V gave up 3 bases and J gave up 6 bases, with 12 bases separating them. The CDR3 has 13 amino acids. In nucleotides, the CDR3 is TGTGCCAGCAGCTTCGCGGGTGAGCCCGAGCAGTACTTC. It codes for CASSFAGEPEQYF.

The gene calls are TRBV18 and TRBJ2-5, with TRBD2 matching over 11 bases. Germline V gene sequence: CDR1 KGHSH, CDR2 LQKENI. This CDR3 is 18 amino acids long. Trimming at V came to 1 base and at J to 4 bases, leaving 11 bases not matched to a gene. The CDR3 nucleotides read TGTGCCAGCTCACCACAAAGCCCTACTAGCGGGAGTAGAGAGACCCAGTACTTC. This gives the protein CASSPQSPTSGSRETQYF.

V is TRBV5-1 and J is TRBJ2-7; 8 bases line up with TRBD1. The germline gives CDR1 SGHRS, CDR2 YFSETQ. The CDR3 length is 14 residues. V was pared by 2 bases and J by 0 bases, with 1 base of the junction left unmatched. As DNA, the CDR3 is TGCGCCAGCAGCTTTCAGGGGGCCTCCTACGAGCAGTACTTC. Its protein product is CASSFQGASYEQYF.

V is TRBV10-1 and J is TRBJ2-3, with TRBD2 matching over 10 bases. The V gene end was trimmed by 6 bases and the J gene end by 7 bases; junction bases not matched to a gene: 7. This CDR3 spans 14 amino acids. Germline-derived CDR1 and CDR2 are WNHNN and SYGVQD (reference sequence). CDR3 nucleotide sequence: TGCGCCAGCAGCAGCGGGAGGGCCCCAAATACGCAGTATTTT. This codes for CASSSGRAPNTQYF.

CDR3 nucleotides: TGTGCCAGCAGTGAAATGGAGGGACAGGGCCTCTTTGACTATGGCTACACCTTC. It is translated as CASSEMEGQGLFDYGYTF. The chain carries TRBV6-1 and TRBJ1-2; 9 nucleotides line up with TRBD1. The CDR3 spans 18 residues. Germline V lookup: CDR1 MNHNS, CDR2 SASEGT. Trimming cost V 2 bases and J 3 bases; bases outside gene matches: 13.

This chain's CDR3 is CASSKFGLAGSDTQYF. CDR3 bases: TGTGCCAGTAGTAAGTTCGGACTAGCGGGGTCGGATACGCAGTATTTT. This chain connects TRBV19 to TRBJ2-3; 12 bases map to TRBD2. This CDR3 has 16 residues. The trim removed 4 bases at V and 6 bases at J, leaving 8 bases unmatched. From germline, CDR1 is LNHDA and CDR2 SQIVND (reference sequence). The whole variable domain, filled in from reference TRBV19 and TRBJ2-3, reads DGGITQSPKYLFRKEGQNVTLSCEQNLNHDAMYWYRQDPGQGLRLIYYSQIVNDFQKGDIAEGYSVSREKKESFPLTVTSAQKNPTAFYLCASSKFGLAGSDTQYFGPGTRLTVL.

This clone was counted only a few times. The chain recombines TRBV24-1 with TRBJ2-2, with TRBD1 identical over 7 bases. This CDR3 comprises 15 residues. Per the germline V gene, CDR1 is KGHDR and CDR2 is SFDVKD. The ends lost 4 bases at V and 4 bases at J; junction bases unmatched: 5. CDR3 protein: CATSDQGQLTGELFF. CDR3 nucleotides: TGTGCCACCAGTGACCAGGGACAGCTCACCGGGGAGCTGTTTTTT.

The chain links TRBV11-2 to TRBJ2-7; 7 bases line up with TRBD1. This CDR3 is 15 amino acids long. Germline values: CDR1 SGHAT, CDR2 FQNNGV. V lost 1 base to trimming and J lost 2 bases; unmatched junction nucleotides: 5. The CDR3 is CASSLGLQGAYEQYF. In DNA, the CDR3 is TGTGCCAGCAGCTTAGGTCTGCAGGGGGCCTACGAGCAGTACTTC.

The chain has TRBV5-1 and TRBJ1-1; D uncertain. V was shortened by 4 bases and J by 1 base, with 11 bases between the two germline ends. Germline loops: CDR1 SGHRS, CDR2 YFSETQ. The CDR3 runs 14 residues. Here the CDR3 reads CASSAQDTNTEAFF. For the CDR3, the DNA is TGCGCCAGCAGCGCCCAAGACACGAACACTGAAGCTTTCTTT.

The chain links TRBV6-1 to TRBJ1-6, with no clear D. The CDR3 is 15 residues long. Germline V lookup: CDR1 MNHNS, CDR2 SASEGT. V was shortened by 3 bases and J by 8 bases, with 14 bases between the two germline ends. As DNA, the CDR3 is TGTGCCAGCAGTGACAACCATCTGGGAGATTCACCCCTCCACTTT. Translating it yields CASSDNHLGDSPLHF.

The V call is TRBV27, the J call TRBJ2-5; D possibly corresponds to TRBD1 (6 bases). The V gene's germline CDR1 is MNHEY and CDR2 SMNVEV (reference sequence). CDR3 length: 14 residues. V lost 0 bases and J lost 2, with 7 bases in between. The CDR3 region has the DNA TGTGCCAGCAGTTTATCGGACAGACAAGAGACCCAGTACTTC. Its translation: CASSLSDRQETQYF.

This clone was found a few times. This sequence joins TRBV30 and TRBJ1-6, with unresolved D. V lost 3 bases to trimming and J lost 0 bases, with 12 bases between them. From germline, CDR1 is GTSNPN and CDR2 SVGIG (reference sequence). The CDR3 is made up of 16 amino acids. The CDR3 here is CAWRYLQSSYNSPLHF. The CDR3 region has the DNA TGTGCCTGGAGGTATCTACAGAGCTCCTATAATTCACCCCTCCACTTT.

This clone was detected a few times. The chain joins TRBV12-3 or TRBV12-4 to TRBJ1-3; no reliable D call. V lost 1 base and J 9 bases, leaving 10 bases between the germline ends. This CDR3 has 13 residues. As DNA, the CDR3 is TGTGCCAGCAGTTTAGAAGAGGTGGGCACCATATATTTT. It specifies CASSLEEVGTIYF.

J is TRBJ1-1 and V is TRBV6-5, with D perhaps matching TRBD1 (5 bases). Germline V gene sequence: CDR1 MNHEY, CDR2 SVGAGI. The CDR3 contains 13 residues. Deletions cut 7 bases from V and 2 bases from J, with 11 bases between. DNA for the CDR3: TGTGCCAGCACCTTACAGGTAAACACTGAAGCTTTCTTT. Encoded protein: CASTLQVNTEAFF.

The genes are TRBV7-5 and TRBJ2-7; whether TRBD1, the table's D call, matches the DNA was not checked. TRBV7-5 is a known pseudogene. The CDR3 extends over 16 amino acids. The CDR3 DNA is TGTGTCAGAAGCCGCGCCGGGACAGGGGCATCCTACGAGCAGTACTTC. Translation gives CVRSRAGTGASYEQYF.

As DNA, the CDR3 is TGTGCCAGTAGTATCCAGGGGGCTGGGACTGAAGCTTTCTTT. It codes for CASSIQGAGTEAFF. The chain links TRBV19 to TRBJ1-1, with TRBD1 matching 8 bases. CDR3 size: 14 residues. After removal of 3 bases from V and 5 bases from J, the junction contained 5 bases not matched to a gene. Germline V gene lookup returns CDR1 LNHDA and CDR2 SQIVND (reference sequence). Together with reference TRBV19 and TRBJ1-1, the CDR3 gives the full variable domain: DGGITQSPKYLFRKEGQNVTLSCEQNLNHDAMYWYRQDPGQGLRLIYYSQIVNDFQKGDIAEGYSVSREKKESFPLTVTSAQKNPTAFYLCASSIQGAGTEAFFGQGTRLTVV.

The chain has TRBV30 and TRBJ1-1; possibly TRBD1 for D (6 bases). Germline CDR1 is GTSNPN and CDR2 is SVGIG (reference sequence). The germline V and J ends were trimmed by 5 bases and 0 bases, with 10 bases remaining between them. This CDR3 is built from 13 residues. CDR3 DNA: TGTGCCTGGGTCCGGACAGTGAACACTGAAGCTTTCTTT. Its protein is CAWVRTVNTEAFF.

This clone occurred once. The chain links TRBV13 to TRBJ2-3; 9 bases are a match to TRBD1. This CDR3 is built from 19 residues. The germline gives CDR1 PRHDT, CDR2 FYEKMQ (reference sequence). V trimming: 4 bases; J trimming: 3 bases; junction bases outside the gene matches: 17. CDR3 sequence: CASSSGAKLGQGKTDTQYF. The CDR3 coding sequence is TGTGCCAGCAGCTCCGGAGCCAAGCTTGGACAGGGGAAAACAGATACGCAGTATTTT.

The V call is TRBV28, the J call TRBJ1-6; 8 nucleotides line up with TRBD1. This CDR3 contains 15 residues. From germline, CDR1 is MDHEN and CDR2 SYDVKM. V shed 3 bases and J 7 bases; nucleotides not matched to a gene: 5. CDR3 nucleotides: TGTGCCAGCAGTTTTAGGGGGACAGGAAATTCACCCCTCCACTTT. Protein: CASSFRGTGNSPLHF.